This T cell receptor (beta chain) was retrieved from a study of blood T cell repertoires in COVID-19. In the study overall: COVID-19 samples, acute and convalescent, were from the United States, Italy and Spain. Sample material is recorded as cDNA or gDNA derived from T cells, B-cell-depleted T cells, or PBMCs.

CDR1 is LNHDA and CDR2 is SQIVND in the germline V gene (reference sequence). The CDR3 is 16 amino acids. Trimming took 4 bases from V and 4 from J; bases not matched to a gene: 5. As originally analysed: Amplified reference gene primers provided the basis for estimating nucleated cell counts. Assay used: immunoSEQ multiplex PCR; TCRdb lists only in-frame clones, some missing. V and J calls and clone size are those listed in that table; D and trimming were worked out from the DNA. The sample records approximately 89,000 clones, around three quarters being singletons. The TCR was taken from a human donor in a cohort sampled during active COVID-19. The sample taken for sequencing was peripheral blood. This chain joins TRBV19 and TRBJ2-1, with 12 bases matching TRBD2. CDR3 DNA sequence: TGTGCCAGTAGTAAAGTTGGACTAGCGGGGTACAATGAGCAGTTCTTC. Encoded protein: CASSKVGLAGYNEQFF. The variable domain in full, with the rest retrieved from reference TRBV19 and TRBJ2-1, is DGGITQSPKYLFRKEGQNVTLSCEQNLNHDAMYWYRQDPGQGLRLIYYSQIVNDFQKGDIAEGYSVSREKKESFPLTVTSAQKNPTAFYLCASSKVGLAGYNEQFFGPGTRLTVL.